These 23 T cell receptor beta chains share one sample of origin, sequenced in a study of T cells after yellow fever vaccination. TCRdb re-called the 5' RACE reads with MiXCR, one entry per CDR3 protein. The table has a few hundred thousand distinct CDR3 sequences, around 17% seen once; the top ten hold 17%. The specimen comprised PBMCs, sampled about 5 days after the first yellow fever vaccination. These receptors all come from a man aged 18-30 years who received the YFV17D yellow fever vaccine.

The chain has TRBV6-2 or TRBV6-3 and TRBJ2-6; D gene unclear. Trimming took off 9 bases at V and 0 bases at J, with 9 bases between the two ends. The CDR3 totals 14 residues. Per germline, CDR1 MNHEY and CDR2 SVGEGT. In DNA form, the CDR3 reads TGTGCCAGTGGAAGGCCCTCTGGGGCCAACGTCCTGACTTTC. Its protein product is CASGRPSGANVLTF.

This clonotype was counted a few times. J is TRBJ1-2 and V is TRBV7-9; a weak D match, TRBD1 (6 bases). Trimming shortened V by 2 bases and J by 4 bases, and 11 bases separated the two germline ends. This CDR3 is built from 14 residues. CDR1 and CDR2 from the germline V gene are SEHNR and FQNEAQ (reference sequence). The CDR3 reads CASSLYEGVYGYTF. CDR3 sequence (DNA): TGTGCCAGCAGCTTATATGAGGGGGTCTATGGCTACACCTTC.

J is TRBJ1-1 and V is TRBV7-2, with TRBD1 identical over 7 bases. The germline CDR1 and CDR2 sequences are SGHTA and FQGNSA. The CDR3 is 16 residues long. Trimming cost V 4 bases and J 0 bases; bases outside gene matches: 8. This CDR3 is CASSSTLGTVNTEAFF. CDR3 nucleotides: TGTGCCAGCAGCTCGACTCTTGGGACAGTGAACACTGAAGCTTTCTTT.

This clonotype was seen more than once but under ten times. The V call is TRBV4-3, the J call TRBJ1-2, with TRBD1 as a possible D gene (6 bases). The V and J ends lost 0 bases and 3 bases respectively, with 11 bases between them. The V gene's germline CDR1 is LGHNA and CDR2 YSLEER. CDR3 length: 15 residues. For the CDR3, the DNA is TGCGCCAGCAGCCAAGATCAGGACAGCTACTATGGCTACACCTTC. It translates to CASSQDQDSYYGYTF.

This clonotype was seen a few times. This rearrangement joins TRBV12-3 or TRBV12-4 to TRBJ2-7, with 7 positions matching TRBD1. CDR3 length: 13 amino acids. The junction had 2 bases not matched to a gene; V was cut back by 3 bases and J by 3 bases. CDR3 loop: CASSLGQHYEQYV. For the CDR3, the DNA is TGTGCCAGCAGTTTGGGACAGCACTACGAGCAGTACGTC.

The J gene is TRBJ1-2, the V gene TRBV20-1, with TRBD1 identical over 9 bases. Germline V gene lookup returns CDR1 DFQATT and CDR2 SNEGSKA (reference sequence). Losses at the gene ends were 5 bases for V and 3 bases for J; bases not matched to a gene: 10. The CDR3 spans 15 residues. CDR3 coding DNA: TGCAGTGCTGACCCGGGACAGGGACTCGACTATGGCTACACCTTC. This translates into CSADPGQGLDYGYTF.

The J gene is TRBJ1-1, the V gene TRBV5-1; a possible D gene is TRBD1 (5 bases). Trimming cost V 4 bases and J 0 bases, with 16 bases left between them. Germline V gives CDR1 SGHRS, CDR2 YFSETQ. The CDR3 length is 16 residues. The CDR3 loop reads CASSAMTDSMNTEAFF. DNA of the CDR3: TGCGCCAGCAGCGCTATGACAGACTCCATGAACACTGAAGCTTTCTTT.

This clonotype came up a few times. The J gene is TRBJ1-3, the V gene TRBV7-9; D gene ambiguous. Germline V gene data show CDR1 as SEHNR and CDR2 as FQNEAQ (reference sequence). The CDR3 sequence is 15 residues long. The V gene lost 3 bases and the J gene lost 0 bases, with 9 bases spanning the gap. The CDR3 here is CASSLDLISGNTIYF. CDR3 coding DNA: TGTGCCAGCAGCTTGGACCTAATCTCTGGAAACACCATATATTTT. Full variable domain (outside the CDR3, taken from reference TRBV7-9 and TRBJ1-3): DTGVSQNPRHKITKRGQNVTFRCDPISEHNRLYWYRQTLGQGPEFLTYFQNEAQLEKSRLLSDRFSAERPKGSFSTLEIQRTEQGDSAMYLCASSLDLISGNTIYFGEGSWLTVV.

The CDR3 sequence: CASSSQGTGLYQPQHF. The CDR3 nucleotides read TGTGCCAGCAGTTCGCAGGGGACAGGATTATATCAGCCCCAGCATTTT. V and J are TRBV6-2 or TRBV6-3 and TRBJ1-5; 8 positions match TRBD1. This CDR3 is 16 amino acids long. From germline, CDR1 is MNHEY and CDR2 SVGEGT. Trimming took 4 bases from V and 5 from J; bases not matched to a gene: 10.

The chain joins TRBV9 to TRBJ1-6; D is unclear. The V end lost 0 bases, the J end lost 10 bases, and 14 bases lay between the germline ends. The CDR3 runs 15 residues. From germline, CDR1 is SGDLS and CDR2 YYNGEE. The CDR3 is CASSVDAGGSSPLHF. Written as DNA, the CDR3 is TGTGCCAGCAGCGTAGATGCGGGTGGGAGCTCACCCCTCCACTTT. The variable domain in full, with the rest retrieved from reference TRBV9 and TRBJ1-6, is DSGVTQTPKHLITATGQRVTLRCSPRSGDLSVYWYQQSLDQGLQFLIQYYNGEERAKGNILERFSAQQFPDLHSELNLSSLELGDSALYFCASSVDAGGSSPLHFGNGTRLTVT.

Note on this clonotype: No conserved phenylalanine or tryptophan ends this CDR3, so it is likely a read error. The chain employs TRBV24-1 and TRBJ2-5; D might be TRBD1 (6 bases). The CDR3 consists of 13 residues. The V end was cut by 9 bases, the J end by 0 bases, with 10 bases between. In germline, CDR1 is KGHDR, CDR2 SFDVKD. The CDR3 region has the DNA TGTGCCACCCGCTGGGACAACCAAGAGACCCAGTACATC. Its translation is CATRWDNQETQYI.

This clonotype was observed at least ten times. The chain is built from TRBV5-1 and TRBJ2-5; D is unclear. Germline V gene sequence: CDR1 SGHRS, CDR2 YFSETQ. The V gene lost 2 bases and the J gene lost 5 bases, with 10 bases spanning the gap. The CDR3 spans 13 residues. DNA of the CDR3: TGCGCCAGCAGCTTCCCCGGTCGGGAGACCCAGTACTTC. This translates into CASSFPGRETQYF. The full variable domain, its missing parts supplied by reference TRBV5-1 and TRBJ2-5, is KAGVTQTPRYLIKTRGQQVTLSCSPISGHRSVSWYQQTPGQGLQFLFEYFSETQRNKGNFPGRFSGRQFSNSRSEMNVSTLELGDSALYLCASSFPGRETQYFGPGTRLLVL.

In this sample, this clonotype turned up many times. The V call is TRBV12-3 or TRBV12-4, the J call TRBJ2-1; tentatively, D is TRBD1 or TRBD2 (6 bases each). V gave up 3 bases and J gave up 8 bases, with 8 bases separating them. There are 12 residues in the CDR3. As DNA, the CDR3 is TGTGCCAGCAGTTTGAGGGGGGATGAGCAGTTCTTC. Encoded protein: CASSLRGDEQFF.

This clonotype was detected ten times or more. CDR3 protein: CASSRETGGTNEKLFF. The CDR3, as DNA: TGTGCCAGCAGTCGCGAGACAGGAGGAACTAATGAAAAACTGTTTTTT. The V gene is TRBV6-1, the J gene TRBJ1-4; TRBD1 might be the D (6 bases). Deletions cut 5 bases from V and 1 base from J, with 14 bases between. Germline CDR1 and CDR2: MNHNS and SASEGT. This CDR3 is built from 16 residues.

The chain is built from TRBV6-1 and TRBJ2-7; tentatively, D is TRBD2 (6 bases). Trimming took 8 bases from V and 4 from J, leaving 18 bases between them. The CDR3 runs 14 residues. Germline lookup yields CDR1 MNHNS and CDR2 SASEGT. CDR3 residues: CASGLVADSYEQYV. The CDR3 DNA sequence: TGTGCCAGCGGGTTGGTAGCGGATTCTTACGAGCAGTACGTC.

The rearrangement links TRBV7-6 to TRBJ2-2, with 7 bases lining up with TRBD1. In germline, CDR1 is SGHVS, CDR2 FNYEAQ. The CDR3 extends over 14 amino acids. V shed 2 bases and J 7 bases; nucleotides not matched to a gene: 4. For the CDR3, the DNA is TGTGCCAGCAGCTTATTAGGGGGCAACGGGGAGCTGTTTTTT. Translated: CASSLLGGNGELFF. Based on the CDR3 plus reference TRBV7-6 and TRBJ2-2, the full variable domain is GAGVSQSPRYKVTKRGQDVALRCDPISGHVSLYWYRQALGQGPEFLTYFNYEAQQDKSGLPNDRFSAERPEGSISTLTIQRTEQRDSAMYRCASSLLGGNGELFFGEGSRLTVL.

Ten or more counts support this clonotype. The chain combines TRBV14 with TRBJ2-7, with 11 bases matching TRBD1. This CDR3 has 14 residues. V was pared by 5 bases and J by 5 bases, with 5 bases of the junction left unmatched. Germline values: CDR1 SGHDN, CDR2 FVKESK. CDR3 DNA sequence: TGTGCCAGCAGCTCCCGGGACAGGGGGAACGAGCAGTACTTC. Protein product: CASSSRDRGNEQYF.

The chain joins TRBV10-3 to TRBJ2-3; 11 bases are a match to TRBD2. There are 20 residues in the CDR3. V was clipped by 3 bases and J by 9 bases; unmatched bases: 23. Germline V gene lookup returns CDR1 ENHRY and CDR2 SYGVKD. CDR3 amino acids: CAISERLTLHGTSGSGTQYF. In DNA, the CDR3 is TGTGCCATCAGTGAACGACTTACCTTACACGGGACTAGCGGCTCAGGCACGCAGTATTTT.

This clonotype has a handful of counts. The chain carries TRBV6-1 and TRBJ1-1; 9 nucleotides line up with TRBD1. CDR3 length equals 19 residues. Per germline, CDR1 MNHNS and CDR2 SASEGT. J was trimmed by 3 bases and V by 5 bases; bases with no gene match: 19. The CDR3 nucleotides are TGTGCCAGCAGTCCCAACATCCCGGACAGGGGAGGGTTTGACACTGAAGCTTTCTTT. Residues: CASSPNIPDRGGFDTEAFF.

This clonotype showed up just a few times. V gene TRBV6-6 combines with J gene TRBJ1-3, with D hard to call. CDR1 and CDR2 from the germline V gene are MNHNY and SVGAGI (reference sequence). The CDR3 covers 13 residues. Trimming removed 7 bases from V and 2 bases from J, with 9 bases in between. CDR3 loop: CASTYGAGNTIYF. CDR3 bases: TGTGCCAGCACCTACGGGGCTGGAAACACCATATATTTT.

V gene TRBV29-1 combines with J gene TRBJ2-1, with a weak D call TRBD2 (6 bases). The germline V gene encodes CDR1 SQVTM and CDR2 ANQGSEA. V was shortened by 6 bases and J by 6 bases, with 15 bases between the two germline ends. CDR3 size: 13 residues. CDR3 residues: CSVTSTNINEQFF. For the CDR3, the DNA is TGCAGCGTCACTAGCACGAATATCAATGAGCAGTTCTTC.

The genes are TRBV7-2 and TRBJ1-6; 9 bases are shared with TRBD1. CDR1 SGHTA and CDR2 FQGNSA come from the germline V gene. The CDR3 is made up of 15 amino acids. V shed 2 bases and J 8 bases; nucleotides not matched to a gene: 4. The CDR3 sequence: CASSLRTGDDSPLHF. The DNA for the CDR3 is TGTGCCAGCAGCTTAAGGACAGGGGACGATTCACCCCTCCACTTT.

The V gene is TRBV12-3 or TRBV12-4, the J gene TRBJ2-2; 9 nucleotides align to TRBD2. The CDR3 extends over 14 amino acids. The V gene end was trimmed by 9 bases and the J gene end by 7 bases; junction bases not matched to a gene: 9. The CDR3 reads CASGPGLAYGELFF. In DNA, the CDR3 is TGTGCCAGTGGACCGGGACTAGCATACGGGGAGCTGTTTTTT.